Listed here are 6 T cell receptor beta chains from one sample, sequenced in a study of cytomegalovirus exposure and HLA in healthy donors. Primers for the PCR totalled 60 Vbeta and 13 Jbeta. Libraries were prepared by immunoSEQ multiplex PCR; TCRdb keeps only in-frame clonotypes and omits some of them. The profile shows 150,000 to 200,000 clones, roughly three quarters of them singletons. The material sequenced was PBMCs. The receptors stem from a male donor in good health and CMV-seronegative.

V gene TRBV11-2 combines with J gene TRBJ1-2, with D hard to call. This CDR3 comprises 17 residues. V was pared by 4 bases and J by 3 bases, with 21 bases between. Germline-derived CDR1 and CDR2 are SGHAT and FQNNGV. The CDR3 sequence is CASSSVRSTPRDYGYTF. The CDR3 nucleotides read TGTGCCAGCAGCTCCGTTAGGTCGACACCCCGAGACTATGGCTACACCTTC.

The V gene is TRBV9, the J gene TRBJ2-7; D not certain. The V gene's germline CDR1 is SGDLS and CDR2 YYNGEE. The CDR3 has 15 amino acids. V shed 4 bases and J shed 6 bases, with 20 bases lying between them. CDR3 residues: CASSPRPDYSLEQYF. CDR3 DNA: TGTGCCAGCAGCCCGAGGCCAGATTACTCCCTCGAGCAGTACTTC.

Notes on this clone: Sequence at one end of the junction differs from germline and may be a read error. The chain links TRBV9 to TRBJ1-1, with D tentatively TRBD1 (5 bases). There are 15 residues in the CDR3. Germline CDR1 SGDLS, CDR2 YYNGEE. CDR3 loop: CASSARQKLNIEAFF. DNA of the CDR3: TGTGCCAGCAGCGCCCGACAGAAGCTGAACATTGAAGCTTTCTTT.

This clone turned up a few times. The rearrangement joins TRBV27 to TRBJ2-7, with 8 positions matching TRBD1. Germline CDR1 is MNHEY and CDR2 is SMNVEV (reference sequence). J lost 2 bases, V lost 5 bases, and 8 bases had no gene match. This CDR3 contains 15 residues. In DNA form, the CDR3 reads TGTGCCAGCAGTCCGCTGACAGGGGCTCCCTACGAGCAGTACTTC. Protein: CASSPLTGAPYEQYF.

V gene TRBV6-6 combines with J gene TRBJ2-5; the match to TRBD2 covers 7 bases. The CDR3 loop spans 14 amino acids. The ends lost 10 bases at V and 4 bases at J; junction bases unmatched: 12. Germline V gene data show CDR1 as MNHNY and CDR2 as SVGAGI (reference sequence). CDR3 in amino acids: CAMGGSLRGETQYF. The CDR3 nucleotides are TGTGCCATGGGGGGGAGCCTCCGGGGAGAGACCCAGTACTTC.

The chain is built from TRBV5-1 and TRBJ2-1; a possible D gene is TRBD2 (5 bases). Between the trimmed V and J ends, which lost 2 bases and 8 bases, there was a span of 14 bases. Germline CDR1 is SGHRS and CDR2 is YFSETQ. The CDR3 covers 14 residues. The chain's CDR3 is CASSFGGQVYEQFF. The DNA of the CDR3 is TGCGCCAGCAGCTTCGGAGGCCAGGTGTATGAGCAGTTCTTC.